This TCR beta chain was captured by sequencing in a study of blood T cell repertoires in COVID-19. Germline assignment: CDR1 MNHEY and CDR2 SMNVEV (reference sequence). V shed 3 bases and J shed 8 bases, with 17 bases lying between them. There are 16 residues in the CDR3. Libraries were prepared by immunoSEQ multiplex PCR; TCRdb keeps only in-frame clonotypes and omits some of them. The sample records a few hundred thousand clones, roughly 81% being singletons. This clone was counted only a few times. The receptor comes from a woman aged 45-65 years who had been exposed to COVID-19. Sequencing was performed on PBMCs or T cells enriched from blood (not recorded which). The chain joins TRBV27 to TRBJ1-6; no firm D call. The CDR3 spells CASSFRLLNTDSPLHF. DNA for the CDR3: TGTGCCAGCAGTTTCCGTTTGCTTAATACGGATTCACCCCTCCACTTT.